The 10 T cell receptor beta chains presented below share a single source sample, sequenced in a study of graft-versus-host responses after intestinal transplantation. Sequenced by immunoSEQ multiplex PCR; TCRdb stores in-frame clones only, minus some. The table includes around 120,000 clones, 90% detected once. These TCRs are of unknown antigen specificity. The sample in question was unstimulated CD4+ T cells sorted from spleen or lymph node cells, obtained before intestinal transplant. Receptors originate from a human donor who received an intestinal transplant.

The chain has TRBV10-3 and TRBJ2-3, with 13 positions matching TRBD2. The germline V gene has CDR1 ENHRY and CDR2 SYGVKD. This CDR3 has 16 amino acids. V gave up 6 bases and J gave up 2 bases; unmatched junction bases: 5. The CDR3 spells CAISGTSGANTDTQYF. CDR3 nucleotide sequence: TGTGCCATCAGCGGGACTAGCGGGGCCAACACAGATACGCAGTATTTT.

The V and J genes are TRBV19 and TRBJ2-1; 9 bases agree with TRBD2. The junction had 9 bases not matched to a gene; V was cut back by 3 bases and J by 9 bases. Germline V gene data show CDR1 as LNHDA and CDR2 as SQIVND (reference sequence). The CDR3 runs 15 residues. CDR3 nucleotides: TGTGCCAGTAGTATTAGAGGGACTAGCAACGGTGAGCAGTTCTTC. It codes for CASSIRGTSNGEQFF.

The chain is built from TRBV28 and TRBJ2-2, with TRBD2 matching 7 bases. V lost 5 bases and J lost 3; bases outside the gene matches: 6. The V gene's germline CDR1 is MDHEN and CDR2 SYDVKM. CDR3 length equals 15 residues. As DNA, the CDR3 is TGTGCCAGCAGTGGCTCTAGCGGATACACCGGGGAGCTGTTTTTT. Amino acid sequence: CASSGSSGYTGELFF. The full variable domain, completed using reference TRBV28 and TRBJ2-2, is DVKVTQSSRYLVKRTGEKVFLECVQDMDHENMFWYRQDPGLGLRLIYFSYDVKMKEKGDIPEGYSVSREKKERFSLILESASTNQTSMYLCASSGSSGYTGELFFGEGSRLTVL.

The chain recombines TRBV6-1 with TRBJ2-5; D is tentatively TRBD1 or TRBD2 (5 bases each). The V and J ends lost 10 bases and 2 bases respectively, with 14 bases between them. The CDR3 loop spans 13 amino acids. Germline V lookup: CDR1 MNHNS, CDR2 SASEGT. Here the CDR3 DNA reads TGTGCCAACAGGCCCGGGAATCAAGAGACCCAGTACTTC. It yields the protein CANRPGNQETQYF.

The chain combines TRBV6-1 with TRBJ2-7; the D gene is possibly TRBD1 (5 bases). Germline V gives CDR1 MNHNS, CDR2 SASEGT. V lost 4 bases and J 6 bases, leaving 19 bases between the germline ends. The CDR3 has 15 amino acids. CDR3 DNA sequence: TGTGCCAGCAGTGCTGGTAACAAGGGGCCCACCGAGCAGTACTTC. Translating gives CASSAGNKGPTEQYF.

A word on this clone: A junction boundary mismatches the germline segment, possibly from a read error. The CDR3 spells CASSEDFGWGGGDF. The CDR3 coding sequence is TGTGCCAGCAGTGAAGACTTCGGGTGGGGGGGCGGTGATTTT. The chain is built from TRBV2 and TRBJ2-3, with D perhaps TRBD2 (7 bases). CDR1 and CDR2 from the germline V gene are SNHLY and FYNNEI. The CDR3 spans 14 residues.

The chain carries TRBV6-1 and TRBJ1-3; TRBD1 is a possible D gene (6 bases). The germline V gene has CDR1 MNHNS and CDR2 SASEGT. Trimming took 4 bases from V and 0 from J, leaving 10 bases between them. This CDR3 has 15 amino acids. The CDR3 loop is CASSGTADSGNTIYF. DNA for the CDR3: TGTGCCAGCAGTGGGACAGCGGACTCTGGAAACACCATATATTTT.

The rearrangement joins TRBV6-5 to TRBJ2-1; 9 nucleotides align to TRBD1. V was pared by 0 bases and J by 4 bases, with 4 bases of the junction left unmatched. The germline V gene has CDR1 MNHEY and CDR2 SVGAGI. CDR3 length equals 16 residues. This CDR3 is CASSYSGTGLYNEQFF. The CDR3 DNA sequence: TGTGCCAGCAGTTACTCTGGGACAGGGCTTTACAATGAGCAGTTCTTC.

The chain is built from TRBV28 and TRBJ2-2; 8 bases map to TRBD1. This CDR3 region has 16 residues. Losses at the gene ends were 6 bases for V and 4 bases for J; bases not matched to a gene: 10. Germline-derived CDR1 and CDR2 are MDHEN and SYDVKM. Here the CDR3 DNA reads TGTGCCAGCAGCACATCCGCGGGGACAGGCACCGGGGAGCTGTTTTTT. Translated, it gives CASSTSAGTGTGELFF.

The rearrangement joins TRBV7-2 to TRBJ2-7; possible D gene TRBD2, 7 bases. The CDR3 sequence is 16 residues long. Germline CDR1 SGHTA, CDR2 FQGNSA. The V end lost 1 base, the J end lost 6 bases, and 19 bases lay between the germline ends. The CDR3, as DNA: TGTGCCAGCAGCTTAGTTGGGGGGGGCACGGTCGTCGAGCAGTACTTC. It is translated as CASSLVGGGTVVEQYF.